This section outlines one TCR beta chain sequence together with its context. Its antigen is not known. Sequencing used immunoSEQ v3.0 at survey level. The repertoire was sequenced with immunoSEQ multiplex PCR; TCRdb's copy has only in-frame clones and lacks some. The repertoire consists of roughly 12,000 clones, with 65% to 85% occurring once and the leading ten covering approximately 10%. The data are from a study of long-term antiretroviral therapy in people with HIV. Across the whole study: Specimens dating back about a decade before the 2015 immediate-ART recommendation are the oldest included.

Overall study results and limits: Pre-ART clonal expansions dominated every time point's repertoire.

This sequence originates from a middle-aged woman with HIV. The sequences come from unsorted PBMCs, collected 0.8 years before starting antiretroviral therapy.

The CDR3: CASRDLHSNQPQHF. As DNA, the CDR3 is TGTGCCAGCAGGGACTTACATAGCAATCAGCCCCAGCATTTT. The chain combines TRBV6-1 with TRBJ1-5, with D hard to call. Germline CDR1 is MNHNS and CDR2 is SASEGT. The CDR3 is 14 amino acids. Trimming removed 6 bases from V and 0 bases from J, with 9 bases in between.